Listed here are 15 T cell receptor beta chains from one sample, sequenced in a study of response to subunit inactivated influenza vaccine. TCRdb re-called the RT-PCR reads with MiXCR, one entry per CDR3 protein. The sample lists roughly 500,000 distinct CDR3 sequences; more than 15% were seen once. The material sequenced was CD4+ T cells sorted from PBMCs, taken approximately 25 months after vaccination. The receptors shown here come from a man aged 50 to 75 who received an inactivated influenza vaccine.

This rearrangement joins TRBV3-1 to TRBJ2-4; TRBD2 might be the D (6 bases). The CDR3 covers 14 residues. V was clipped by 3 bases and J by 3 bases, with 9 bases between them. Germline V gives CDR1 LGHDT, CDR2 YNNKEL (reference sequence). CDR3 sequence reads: CASSQRDGKNIQYF. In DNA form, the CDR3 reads TGTGCCAGCAGCCAGCGGGATGGCAAAAACATTCAGTACTTC.

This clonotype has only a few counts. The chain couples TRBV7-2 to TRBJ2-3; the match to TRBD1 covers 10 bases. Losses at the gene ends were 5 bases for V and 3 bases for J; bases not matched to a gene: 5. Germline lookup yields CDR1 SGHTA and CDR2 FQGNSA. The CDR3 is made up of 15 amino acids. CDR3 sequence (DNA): TGTGCCAGCAGCACACGACAGGGGGCGACAGATACGCAGTATTTT. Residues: CASSTRQGATDTQYF.

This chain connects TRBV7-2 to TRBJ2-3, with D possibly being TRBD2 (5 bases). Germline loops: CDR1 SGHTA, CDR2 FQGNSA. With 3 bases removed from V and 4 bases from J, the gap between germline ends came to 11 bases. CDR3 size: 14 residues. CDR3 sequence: CASSLIRGADTQYF. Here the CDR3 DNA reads TGTGCCAGCAGCTTGATTCGGGGAGCAGATACGCAGTATTTT. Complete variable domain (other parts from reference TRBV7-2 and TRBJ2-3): GAGVSQSPSNKVTEKGKDVELRCDPISGHTALYWYRQSLGQGLEFLIYFQGNSAPDKSGLPSDRFSAERTGGSVSTLTIQRTQQEDSAVYLCASSLIRGADTQYFGPGTRLTVL.

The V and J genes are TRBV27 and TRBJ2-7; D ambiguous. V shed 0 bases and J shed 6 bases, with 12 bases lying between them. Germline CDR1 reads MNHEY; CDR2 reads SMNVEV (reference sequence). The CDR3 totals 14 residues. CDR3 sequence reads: CASSLSKDGGEQYF. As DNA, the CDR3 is TGTGCCAGCAGTTTATCTAAAGACGGCGGCGAGCAGTACTTC.

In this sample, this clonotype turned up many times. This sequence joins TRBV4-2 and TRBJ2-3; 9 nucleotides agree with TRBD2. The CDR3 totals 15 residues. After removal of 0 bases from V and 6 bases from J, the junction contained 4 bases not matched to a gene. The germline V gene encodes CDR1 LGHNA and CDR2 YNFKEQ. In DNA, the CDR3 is TGTGCCAGCAGCCAAGATCTTGCGGGAGGGGATACGCAGTATTTT. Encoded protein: CASSQDLAGGDTQYF.

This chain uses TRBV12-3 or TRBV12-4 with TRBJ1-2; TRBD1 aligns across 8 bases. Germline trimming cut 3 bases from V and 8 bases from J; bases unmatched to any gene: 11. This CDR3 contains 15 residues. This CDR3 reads CASSFTGPQGGGYTF. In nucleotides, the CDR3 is TGTGCCAGCAGTTTTACGGGACCACAGGGGGGAGGCTACACCTTC.

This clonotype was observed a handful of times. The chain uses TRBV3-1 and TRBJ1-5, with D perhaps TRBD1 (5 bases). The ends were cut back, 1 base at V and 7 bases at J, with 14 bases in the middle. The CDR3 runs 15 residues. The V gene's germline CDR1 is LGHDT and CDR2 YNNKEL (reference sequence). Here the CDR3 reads CASSQGGARPQPQHF. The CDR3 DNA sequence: TGTGCCAGCAGCCAAGGCGGGGCGAGGCCGCAGCCCCAGCATTTT.

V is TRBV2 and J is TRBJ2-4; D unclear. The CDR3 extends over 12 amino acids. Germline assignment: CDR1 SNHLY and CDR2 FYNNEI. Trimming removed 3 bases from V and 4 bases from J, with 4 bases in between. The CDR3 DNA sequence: TGTGCCAGCAGTGACGTGAAAAACATTCAGTACTTC. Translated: CASSDVKNIQYF.

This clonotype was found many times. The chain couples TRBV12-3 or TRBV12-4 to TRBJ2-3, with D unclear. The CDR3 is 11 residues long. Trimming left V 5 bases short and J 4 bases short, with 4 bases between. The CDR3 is CASSKADTQYF. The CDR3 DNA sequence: TGTGCCAGCAGTAAGGCAGATACGCAGTATTTT.

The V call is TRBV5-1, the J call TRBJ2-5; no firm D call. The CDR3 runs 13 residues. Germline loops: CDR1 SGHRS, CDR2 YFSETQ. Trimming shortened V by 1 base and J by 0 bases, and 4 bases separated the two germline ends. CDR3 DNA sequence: TGCGCCAGCAGCTTGTCCTACCAAGAGACCCAGTACTTC. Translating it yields CASSLSYQETQYF. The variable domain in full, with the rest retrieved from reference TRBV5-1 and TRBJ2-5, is KAGVTQTPRYLIKTRGQQVTLSCSPISGHRSVSWYQQTPGQGLQFLFEYFSETQRNKGNFPGRFSGRQFSNSRSEMNVSTLELGDSALYLCASSLSYQETQYFGPGTRLLVL.

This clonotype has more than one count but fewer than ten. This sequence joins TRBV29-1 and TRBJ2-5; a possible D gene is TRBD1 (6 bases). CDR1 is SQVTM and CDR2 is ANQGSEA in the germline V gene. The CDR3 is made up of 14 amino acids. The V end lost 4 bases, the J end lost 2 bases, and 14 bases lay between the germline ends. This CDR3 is CSVGGPKSQETQYF. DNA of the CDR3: TGCAGCGTTGGGGGGCCTAAGAGTCAAGAGACCCAGTACTTC.

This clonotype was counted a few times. The CDR3 coding sequence is TGCAGCGTTGAAGGCCATACAGGTTACGAGCAGTACTTC. Translated, it gives CSVEGHTGYEQYF. The chain employs TRBV29-1 and TRBJ2-7; TRBD1 might be the D (5 bases). V dropped 1 base and J dropped 4 bases, with 11 bases sitting between them. Germline V lookup: CDR1 SQVTM, CDR2 ANQGSEA. The CDR3 covers 13 residues.

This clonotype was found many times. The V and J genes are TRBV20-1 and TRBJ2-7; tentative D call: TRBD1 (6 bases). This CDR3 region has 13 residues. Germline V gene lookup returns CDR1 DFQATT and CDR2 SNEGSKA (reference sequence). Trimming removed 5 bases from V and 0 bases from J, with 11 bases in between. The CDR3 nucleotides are TGCAGTGCTGATGAGGACAGCTCCTACGAGCAGTACTTC. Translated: CSADEDSSYEQYF.

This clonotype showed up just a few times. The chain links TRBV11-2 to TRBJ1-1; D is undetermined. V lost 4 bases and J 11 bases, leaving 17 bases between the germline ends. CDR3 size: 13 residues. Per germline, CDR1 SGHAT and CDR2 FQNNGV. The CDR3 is CASSSQGGVNAFF. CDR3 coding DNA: TGTGCCAGCAGCTCGCAAGGAGGAGTAAACGCTTTCTTT.

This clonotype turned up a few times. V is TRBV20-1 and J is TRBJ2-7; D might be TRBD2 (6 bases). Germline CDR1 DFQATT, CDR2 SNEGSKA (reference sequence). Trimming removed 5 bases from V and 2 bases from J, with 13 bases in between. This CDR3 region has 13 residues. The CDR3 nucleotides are TGCAGTGCTGAGGGACTTCTACCCTACGAGCAGTACTTC. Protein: CSAEGLLPYEQYF.